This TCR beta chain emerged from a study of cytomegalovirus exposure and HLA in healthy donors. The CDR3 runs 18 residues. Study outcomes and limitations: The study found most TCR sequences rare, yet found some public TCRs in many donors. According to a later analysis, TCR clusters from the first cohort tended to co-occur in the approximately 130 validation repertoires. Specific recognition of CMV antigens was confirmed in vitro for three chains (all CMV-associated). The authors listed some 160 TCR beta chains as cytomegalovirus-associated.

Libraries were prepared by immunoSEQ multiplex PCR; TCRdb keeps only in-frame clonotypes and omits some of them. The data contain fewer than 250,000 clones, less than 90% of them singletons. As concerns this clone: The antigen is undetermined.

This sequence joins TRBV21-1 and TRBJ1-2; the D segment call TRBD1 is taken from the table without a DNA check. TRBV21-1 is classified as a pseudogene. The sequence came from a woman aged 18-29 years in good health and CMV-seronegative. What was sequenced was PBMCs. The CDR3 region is CASTQIGDDTYANYGYTF. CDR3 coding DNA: TGTGCCAGCACCCAAATAGGGGATGACACCTACGCGAACTATGGCTACACCTTC.